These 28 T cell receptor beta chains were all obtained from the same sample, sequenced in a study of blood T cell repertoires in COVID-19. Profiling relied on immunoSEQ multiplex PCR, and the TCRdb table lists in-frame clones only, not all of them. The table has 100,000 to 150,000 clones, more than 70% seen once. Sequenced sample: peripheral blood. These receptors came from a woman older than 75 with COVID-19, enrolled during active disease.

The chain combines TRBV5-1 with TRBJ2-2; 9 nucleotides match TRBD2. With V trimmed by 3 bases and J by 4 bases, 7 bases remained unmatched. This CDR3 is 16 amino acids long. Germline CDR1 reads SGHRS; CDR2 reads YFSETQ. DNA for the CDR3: TGCGCCAGCAGCTCGTTGACTAGCGGTATCACCGGGGAGCTGTTTTTT. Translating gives CASSSLTSGITGELFF.

The CDR3 here is CASSLAVSGGRETQYF. The CDR3 nucleotides read TGTGCCAGCAGCTTAGCGGTTAGCGGGGGGAGAGAGACCCAGTACTTC. J is TRBJ2-5 and V is TRBV7-2; 10 nucleotides line up with TRBD2. The CDR3 is 16 amino acids. The germline gives CDR1 SGHTA, CDR2 FQGNSA. Trimming removed 0 bases from V and 4 bases from J; junction bases left unmatched: 5.

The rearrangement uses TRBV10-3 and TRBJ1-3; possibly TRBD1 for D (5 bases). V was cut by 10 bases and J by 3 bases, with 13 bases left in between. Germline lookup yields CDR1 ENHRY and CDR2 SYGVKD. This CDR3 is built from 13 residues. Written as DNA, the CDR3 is TGTGCCAGCGCCGAGCAGGGTGGAAACACCATATATTTT. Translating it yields CASAEQGGNTIYF.

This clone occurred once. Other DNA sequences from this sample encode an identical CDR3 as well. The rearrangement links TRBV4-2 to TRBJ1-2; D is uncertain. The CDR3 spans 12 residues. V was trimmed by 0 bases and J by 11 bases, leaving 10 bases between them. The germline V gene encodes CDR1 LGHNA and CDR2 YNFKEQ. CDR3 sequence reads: CASSQEGGGYTF. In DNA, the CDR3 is TGTGCCAGCAGCCAAGAGGGTGGAGGGTACACCTTC.

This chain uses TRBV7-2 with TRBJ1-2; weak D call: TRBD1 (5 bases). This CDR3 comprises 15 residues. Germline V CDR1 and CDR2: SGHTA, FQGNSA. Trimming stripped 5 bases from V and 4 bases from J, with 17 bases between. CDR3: CASSPSRGSFYGYTF. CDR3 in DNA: TGTGCCAGCAGCCCTTCGCGGGGCAGCTTCTATGGCTACACCTTC.

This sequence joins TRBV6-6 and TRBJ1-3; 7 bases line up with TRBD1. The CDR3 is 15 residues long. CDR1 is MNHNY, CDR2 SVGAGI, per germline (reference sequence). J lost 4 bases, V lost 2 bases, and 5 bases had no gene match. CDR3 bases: TGTGCCAGCAGTTACCTACAGGGGTCCGGAAACACCATATATTTT. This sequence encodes CASSYLQGSGNTIYF.

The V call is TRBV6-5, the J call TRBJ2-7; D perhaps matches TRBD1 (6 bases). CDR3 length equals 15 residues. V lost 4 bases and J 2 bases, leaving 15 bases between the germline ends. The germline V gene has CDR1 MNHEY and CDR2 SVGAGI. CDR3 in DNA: TGTGCCAGCAGTTTCCAGACAGGACCGACCTACGAGCAGTACTTC. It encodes CASSFQTGPTYEQYF.

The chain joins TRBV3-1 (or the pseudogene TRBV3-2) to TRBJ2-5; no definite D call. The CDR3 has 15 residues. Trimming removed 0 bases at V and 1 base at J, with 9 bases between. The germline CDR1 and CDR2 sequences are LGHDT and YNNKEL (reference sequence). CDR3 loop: CASSQDLTIQETQYF. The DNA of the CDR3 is TGTGCCAGCAGCCAAGATCTCACTATCCAAGAGACCCAGTACTTC.

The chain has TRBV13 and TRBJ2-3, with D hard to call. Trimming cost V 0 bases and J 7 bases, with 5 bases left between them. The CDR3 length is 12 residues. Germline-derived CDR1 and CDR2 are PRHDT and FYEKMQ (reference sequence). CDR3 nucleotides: TGTGCCAGCAGCTTAGGCTTAAATACGCAGTATTTT. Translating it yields CASSLGLNTQYF.

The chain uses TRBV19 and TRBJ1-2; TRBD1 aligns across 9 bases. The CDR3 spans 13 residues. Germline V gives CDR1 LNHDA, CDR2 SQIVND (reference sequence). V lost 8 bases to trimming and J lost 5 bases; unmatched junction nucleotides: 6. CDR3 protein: CASQQGAGYGYTF. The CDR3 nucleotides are TGTGCCAGTCAACAGGGGGCTGGATATGGCTACACCTTC.

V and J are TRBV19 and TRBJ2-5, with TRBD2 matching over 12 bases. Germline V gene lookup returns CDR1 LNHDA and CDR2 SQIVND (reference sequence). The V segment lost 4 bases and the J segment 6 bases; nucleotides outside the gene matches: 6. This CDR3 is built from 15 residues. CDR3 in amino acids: CASSTLAGGPKTQYF. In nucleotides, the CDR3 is TGTGCCAGTAGTACTCTAGCGGGAGGGCCAAAGACCCAGTACTTC.

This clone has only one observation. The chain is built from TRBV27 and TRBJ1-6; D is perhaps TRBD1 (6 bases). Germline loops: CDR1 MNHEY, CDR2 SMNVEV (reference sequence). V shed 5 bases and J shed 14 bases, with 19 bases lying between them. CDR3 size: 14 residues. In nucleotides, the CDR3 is TGTGCCAGCAGTGCCACCAGAGGGGGTTCGGCCCTCCACTTT. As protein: CASSATRGGSALHF.

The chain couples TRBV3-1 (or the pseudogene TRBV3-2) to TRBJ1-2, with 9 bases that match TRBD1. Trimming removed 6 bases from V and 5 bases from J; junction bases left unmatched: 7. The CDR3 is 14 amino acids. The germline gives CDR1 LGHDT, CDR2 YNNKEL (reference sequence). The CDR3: CASSRTGQGYGYTF. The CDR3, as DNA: TGTGCCAGCAGTCGGACGGGACAGGGTTATGGCTACACCTTC.

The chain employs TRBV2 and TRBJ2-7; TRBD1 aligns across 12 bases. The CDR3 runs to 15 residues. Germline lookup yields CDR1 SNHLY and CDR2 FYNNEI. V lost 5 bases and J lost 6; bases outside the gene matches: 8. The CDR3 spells CASSRPGQGAGEQYF. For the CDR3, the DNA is TGTGCCAGCAGTCGACCGGGACAGGGGGCCGGCGAGCAGTACTTC.

Here the CDR3 reads CASSGGGWDTEAFF. DNA for the CDR3: TGTGCCAGCAGCGGTGGAGGGTGGGACACTGAAGCTTTCTTT. V and J are TRBV6-5 and TRBJ1-1, with D hard to call. Trimming took 6 bases from V and 3 from J, leaving 14 bases between them. Germline loops: CDR1 MNHEY, CDR2 SVGAGI. The CDR3 consists of 14 residues.

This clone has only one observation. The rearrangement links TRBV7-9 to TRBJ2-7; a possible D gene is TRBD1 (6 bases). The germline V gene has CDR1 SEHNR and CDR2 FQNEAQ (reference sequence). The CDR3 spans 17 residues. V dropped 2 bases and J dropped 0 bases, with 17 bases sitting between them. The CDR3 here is CASSLSMSRGPSYEQYF. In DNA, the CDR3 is TGTGCCAGCAGCTTATCCATGTCCAGGGGCCCCTCCTACGAGCAGTACTTC.

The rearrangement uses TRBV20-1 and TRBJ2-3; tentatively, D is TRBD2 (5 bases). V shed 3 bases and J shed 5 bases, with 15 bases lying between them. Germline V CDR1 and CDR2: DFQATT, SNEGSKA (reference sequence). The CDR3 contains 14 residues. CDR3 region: CSASDGRGGDTQYF. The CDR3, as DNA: TGCAGTGCTAGTGATGGACGGGGTGGAGATACGCAGTATTTT.

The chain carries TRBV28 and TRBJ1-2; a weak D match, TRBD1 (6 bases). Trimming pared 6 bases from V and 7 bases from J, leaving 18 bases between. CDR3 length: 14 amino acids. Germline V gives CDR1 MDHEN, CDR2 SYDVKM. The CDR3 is CASRARGFNGGYTF. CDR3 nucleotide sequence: TGTGCCAGCAGGGCCAGGGGTTTTAACGGTGGCTACACCTTC.

CDR3 amino acids: CASSLRQGGTGELFF. The DNA for the CDR3 is TGTGCCAGCAGCCTCCGACAGGGGGGGACCGGGGAGCTGTTTTTT. J is TRBJ2-2 and V is TRBV7-9; 9 bases map to TRBD1. Germline values: CDR1 SEHNR, CDR2 FQNEAQ (reference sequence). With 5 bases clipped from V and 5 bases from J, the junction kept 6 bases outside the gene matches. This CDR3 has 15 amino acids.

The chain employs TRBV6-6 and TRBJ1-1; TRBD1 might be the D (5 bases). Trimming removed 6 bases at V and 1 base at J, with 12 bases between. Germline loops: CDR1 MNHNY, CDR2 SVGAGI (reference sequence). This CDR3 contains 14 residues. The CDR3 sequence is CASRGLSTNTEAFF. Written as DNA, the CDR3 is TGTGCCAGCAGGGGACTGTCAACGAACACTGAAGCTTTCTTT.

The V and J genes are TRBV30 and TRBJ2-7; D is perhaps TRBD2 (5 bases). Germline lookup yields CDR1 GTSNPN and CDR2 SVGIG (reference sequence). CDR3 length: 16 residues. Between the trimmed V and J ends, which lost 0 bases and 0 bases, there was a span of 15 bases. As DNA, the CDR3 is TGTGCCTGGAGTGTACGTGGTCGAGGGAACTCCTACGAGCAGTACTTC. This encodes CAWSVRGRGNSYEQYF.

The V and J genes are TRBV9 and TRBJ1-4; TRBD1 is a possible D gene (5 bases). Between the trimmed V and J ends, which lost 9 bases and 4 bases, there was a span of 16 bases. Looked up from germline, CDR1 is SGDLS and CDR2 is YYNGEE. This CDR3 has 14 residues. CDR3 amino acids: CATKGRQINEKLFF. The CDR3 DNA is TGTGCCACAAAGGGGCGACAGATTAATGAAAAACTGTTTTTT.

The CDR3 DNA reads as TGTGCCAGCAGCCGGGGGGTGACAGGGGAGAATTCACCCCTCCACTTT. Translation gives CASSRGVTGENSPLHF. J is TRBJ1-6 and V is TRBV9, with 8 positions matching TRBD1. Per the germline V gene, CDR1 is SGDLS and CDR2 is YYNGEE. V shed 4 bases, J shed 7 bases, and the junction held 10 bases outside the gene matches. The length of the CDR3 is 16 residues.

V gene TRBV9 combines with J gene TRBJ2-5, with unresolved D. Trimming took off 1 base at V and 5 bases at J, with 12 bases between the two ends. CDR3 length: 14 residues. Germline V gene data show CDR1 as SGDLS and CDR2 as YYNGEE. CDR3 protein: CASSVSLEWETQYF. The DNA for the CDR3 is TGTGCCAGCAGCGTATCCTTAGAGTGGGAGACCCAGTACTTC. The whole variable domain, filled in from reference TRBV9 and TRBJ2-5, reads DSGVTQTPKHLITATGQRVTLRCSPRSGDLSVYWYQQSLDQGLQFLIQYYNGEERAKGNILERFSAQQFPDLHSELNLSSLELGDSALYFCASSVSLEWETQYFGPGTRLLVL.

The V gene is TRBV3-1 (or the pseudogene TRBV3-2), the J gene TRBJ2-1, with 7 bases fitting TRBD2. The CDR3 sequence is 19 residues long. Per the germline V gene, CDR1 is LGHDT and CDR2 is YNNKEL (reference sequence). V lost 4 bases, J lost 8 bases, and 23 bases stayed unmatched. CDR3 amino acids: CASSPHASGSIITLHEQFF. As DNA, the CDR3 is TGTGCCAGCAGCCCACACGCTAGCGGATCCATTATCACACTCCATGAGCAGTTCTTC.

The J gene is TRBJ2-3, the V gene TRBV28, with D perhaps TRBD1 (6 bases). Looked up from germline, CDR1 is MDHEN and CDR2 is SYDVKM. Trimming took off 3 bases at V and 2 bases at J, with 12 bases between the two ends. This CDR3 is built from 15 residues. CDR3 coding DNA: TGTGCCAGCAGTTTTCGGGACACAGACACAGATACGCAGTATTTT. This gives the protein CASSFRDTDTDTQYF. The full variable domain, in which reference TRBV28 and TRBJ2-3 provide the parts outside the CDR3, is DVKVTQSSRYLVKRTGEKVFLECVQDMDHENMFWYRQDPGLGLRLIYFSYDVKMKEKGDIPEGYSVSREKKERFSLILESASTNQTSMYLCASSFRDTDTDTQYFGPGTRLTVL.

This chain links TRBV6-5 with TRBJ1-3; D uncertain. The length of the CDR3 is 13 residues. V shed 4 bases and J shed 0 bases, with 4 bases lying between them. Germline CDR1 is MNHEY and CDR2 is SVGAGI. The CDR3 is CASSSYSGNTIYF. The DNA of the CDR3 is TGTGCCAGCAGTTCGTACTCTGGAAACACCATATATTTT.

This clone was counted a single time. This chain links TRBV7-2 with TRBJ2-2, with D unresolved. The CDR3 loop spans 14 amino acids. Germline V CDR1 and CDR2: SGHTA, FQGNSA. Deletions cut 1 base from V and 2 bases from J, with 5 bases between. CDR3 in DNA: TGTGCCAGCAGCTTAGGAGGAAACACCGGGGAGCTGTTTTTT. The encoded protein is CASSLGGNTGELFF.